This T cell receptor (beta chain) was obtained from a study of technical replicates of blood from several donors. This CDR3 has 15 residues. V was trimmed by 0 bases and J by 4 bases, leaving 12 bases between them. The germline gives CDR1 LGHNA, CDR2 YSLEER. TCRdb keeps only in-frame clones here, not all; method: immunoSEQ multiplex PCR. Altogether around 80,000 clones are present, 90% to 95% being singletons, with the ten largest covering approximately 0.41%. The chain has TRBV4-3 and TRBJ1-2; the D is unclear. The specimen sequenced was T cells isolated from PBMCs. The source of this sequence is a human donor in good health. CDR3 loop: CASSQESGSSYGYTF. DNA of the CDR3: TGCGCCAGCAGCCAAGAGTCAGGAAGCTCCTATGGCTACACCTTC.